This T cell receptor (beta chain) was captured by sequencing in a study of pediatric ulcerative colitis. Study-wide background: Ulcerative colitis patients had pancolitis or left-sided colitis, with confirming histology.

Study conclusions and caveats: Clonal expansions reduced rectal repertoire diversity in acute severe colitis. Total lymphocyte DNA, not sorted subsets, was the template.

This was a survey-level run. Repertoires were generated with immunoSEQ multiplex PCR, while TCRdb's copy carries only in-frame clones and drops some. In the table there are fewer than 15,000 clones, about nine tenths of which are singletons. Germline CDR1 LNHDA, CDR2 SQIVND (reference sequence). CDR3 length: 12 residues. Trimming shortened V by 7 bases and J by 6 bases, and 11 bases separated the two germline ends. Regarding this clone: Its antigen is not identified.

Sequencing input: blood. The chain is built from TRBV19 and TRBJ2-3, with D unresolved. This sequence originates from a boy between 10 and 17 years old with moderate ulcerative colitis. CDR3 sequence reads: CASNGPQDTQYF. The CDR3, as DNA: TGTGCCAGTAATGGCCCGCAGGATACGCAGTATTTT.